Described below is a single TCR beta chain sequence and its context. The antigen remains unidentified. Treatment noted: some 20 received Ad26.COV2.S at low or high dose, single or two shots; several received placebo; per-sample allocation not given. Sample collection was performed on day 63 after the first vaccine or placebo injection. In Boston, the donor was an adult between 18-55 years of age. This entry comes from a study of Ad26.COV2.S vaccination and SARS-CoV-2 variants. On the study more broadly: Each vaccinee took Ad26.COV2.S intramuscularly, once or twice 56 days apart.

Broader study findings: Participants in the vaccine arm had higher spike-specific TCR breadth; placebo recipients had lower.

Method: immunoSEQ multiplex PCR; TCRdb's copy keeps in-frame clones and lacks some. The sample lists over 450,000 clones, roughly 87% occurring once. The CDR3 sequence is 16 residues long. From germline, CDR1 is SGHRS and CDR2 YFSETQ. Deletions cut 0 bases from V and 6 bases from J, with 15 bases between. The chain uses TRBV5-1 and TRBJ2-2; D is ambiguous. This clonotype was sampled from a person between 18 and 59 years old who received the Ad26.COV2.S COVID-19 vaccine or a placebo. The sample in question was peripheral blood, obtained in a trial of Ad26.COV2.S vaccine versus placebo. The CDR3 DNA follows: TGCGCCAGCAGCTTGGTGCCCACTATGGATCCCGGGGAGCTGTTTTTT. The encoded protein is CASSLVPTMDPGELFF.